These 25 T cell receptor beta chains were sequenced from one sample in a study of cytomegalovirus exposure and HLA in healthy donors. Use of 60 Vbeta and 13 Jbeta primers characterized the PCR. Sequencing was performed with immunoSEQ multiplex PCR; in TCRdb, only in-frame clones are kept and a portion is missing. The sample records 100,000 to 120,000 clones, 9.5% to 15% being singletons. The specimen sequenced was PBMCs. All receptors come from a man aged 40-49 years in good health and CMV-seropositive.

The sample holds one count of this clone. V and J are TRBV21-1 and TRBJ1-3; the table's D call of TRBD1 was not tested on the DNA. TRBV21-1 is a listed pseudogene. The CDR3 totals 15 residues. The chain's CDR3 is CASSPRGQGGNTIYF. CDR3 DNA: TGTGCCAGCAGTCCCAGGGGGCAAGGAGGAAACACCATATATTTT.

This clone was observed a handful of times. The chain joins TRBV6-5 to TRBJ1-5; 8 nucleotides align to TRBD1. The germline V gene encodes CDR1 MNHEY and CDR2 SVGAGI. This CDR3 comprises 14 residues. With 5 bases clipped from V and 7 bases from J, the junction kept 7 bases outside the gene matches. This CDR3 is CASSTDRVGQPQHF. CDR3 sequence (DNA): TGTGCCAGCAGTACGGACAGGGTGGGGCAGCCCCAGCATTTT.

This clone was detected only a few times. The genes are TRBV27 and TRBJ2-6, with 8 bases identical to TRBD2. CDR3 length: 17 residues. The germline V gene encodes CDR1 MNHEY and CDR2 SMNVEV (reference sequence). The V segment lost 5 bases and the J segment 0 bases; nucleotides outside the gene matches: 6. The CDR3 spells CASSPREGASGANVLTF. The CDR3 DNA reads TGTGCCAGCAGTCCTCGGGAGGGCGCCTCTGGGGCCAACGTCCTGACTTTC.

This clone has just a few counts. The chain has TRBV30 and TRBJ2-2; D is perhaps TRBD1 (6 bases). V lost 3 bases and J 4 bases, leaving 15 bases between the germline ends. The CDR3 loop spans 15 amino acids. The germline CDR1 and CDR2 sequences are GTSNPN and SVGIG (reference sequence). The CDR3 here is CAWRARGTSTGELFF. CDR3 DNA sequence: TGTGCCTGGAGGGCAAGGGGGACCTCCACCGGGGAGCTGTTTTTT.

The chain links TRBV19 to TRBJ2-2; 9 bases map to TRBD1. V dropped 4 bases and J dropped 5; count of bases not matched to a gene: 5. Germline V gene lookup returns CDR1 LNHDA and CDR2 SQIVND (reference sequence). The CDR3 is made up of 15 amino acids. The CDR3 reads CASSTGTGNTGELFF. In DNA, the CDR3 is TGTGCCAGTAGTACGGGGACAGGGAATACCGGGGAGCTGTTTTTT.

This clone came up a few times. The chain carries TRBV5-1 and TRBJ2-7; 9 bases are a match to TRBD2. The CDR3 has 14 amino acids. Germline-derived CDR1 and CDR2 are SGHRS and YFSETQ. Trimming cost V 4 bases and J 4 bases; bases outside gene matches: 6. The CDR3 protein is CASSTEGLAYEQYF. CDR3 DNA sequence: TGCGCCAGCAGCACCGAGGGACTAGCATACGAGCAGTACTTC.

This clone was counted many times. The chain combines TRBV9 with TRBJ2-1; no reliable D call. The germline V gene has CDR1 SGDLS and CDR2 YYNGEE. CDR3 size: 12 residues. V lost 1 base and J 7 bases, leaving 6 bases between the germline ends. CDR3 nucleotides: TGTGCCAGCAGCGTAAGGCGGAATGAGCAGTTCTTC. Protein sequence: CASSVRRNEQFF.

There are a few counts of this clone. The rearrangement links TRBV5-8 to TRBJ2-5; 7 bases match TRBD2. CDR3 length: 15 amino acids. CDR1 SGHTS and CDR2 YDEGEE come from the germline V gene. V lost 0 bases, J lost 5 bases, and 7 bases stayed unmatched. As DNA, the CDR3 is TGTGCCAGCAGCTTGGTCGGCGGGAGAAGGGAGACCCAGTACTTC. This gives the protein CASSLVGGRRETQYF. Looking up the rest from reference TRBV5-8 and TRBJ2-5 gives the full variable domain: EAGVTQSPTHLIKTRGQQATLRCSPISGHTSVYWYQQALGLGLQFLLWYDEGEERNRGNFPPRFSGRQFPNYSSELNVNALELEDSALYLCASSLVGGRRETQYFGPGTRLLVL.

Remarks on this clone: Because the CDR3 is missing its conserved closing phenylalanine or tryptophan, this is likely a read error. The V and J genes are TRBV4-2 and TRBJ1-1; no reliable D call. The CDR3 runs 15 residues. Trimming pared 0 bases from V and 2 bases from J, leaving 10 bases between. Per the germline V gene, CDR1 is LGHNA and CDR2 is YNFKEQ. CDR3 residues: CASSQDRGRNTEAFL. In DNA, the CDR3 is TGTGCCAGCAGCCAAGATCGCGGGAGAAACACTGAAGCTTTCTTG.

To note about this clone: The sample holds other DNA sequences that translate to the same CDR3. The chain is built from TRBV4-1 and TRBJ2-1; 7 nucleotides match TRBD2. CDR1 and CDR2 (germline): MGHRA, YSYEKL. The CDR3 is made up of 16 amino acids. Losses at the gene ends were 4 bases for V and 3 bases for J; bases not matched to a gene: 9. The CDR3 spells CASSPFSGGSYNEQFF. DNA of the CDR3: TGCGCCAGCAGCCCTTTTTCGGGAGGCAGCTACAATGAGCAGTTCTTC.

The genes are TRBV4-1 and TRBJ2-5; 8 bases are shared with TRBD2. From germline, CDR1 is MGHRA and CDR2 YSYEKL. Trimming cost V 4 bases and J 5 bases; bases outside gene matches: 9. There are 15 residues in the CDR3. As DNA, the CDR3 is TGCGCCAGCAGCCGGGTTGCCGGGGGGGTGGAGACCCAGTACTTC. Amino acid sequence: CASSRVAGGVETQYF.

This clone was found a few times. The chain recombines TRBV5-1 with TRBJ2-1; TRBD2 agrees at 7 bases. CDR1 and CDR2 from the germline V gene are SGHRS and YFSETQ. J gave up 2 bases and V 6 bases, and 11 bases lay outside the gene matches. CDR3 size: 16 residues. CDR3 amino acids: CASMTQAGATYNEQFF. The CDR3 coding sequence is TGCGCCAGCATGACTCAGGCGGGAGCTACCTACAATGAGCAGTTCTTC. Variable domain in full (rest from reference TRBV5-1 and TRBJ2-1): KAGVTQTPRYLIKTRGQQVTLSCSPISGHRSVSWYQQTPGQGLQFLFEYFSETQRNKGNFPGRFSGRQFSNSRSEMNVSTLELGDSALYLCASMTQAGATYNEQFFGPGTRLTVL.

J is TRBJ1-5 and V is TRBV4-3; a possible D gene is TRBD1 (5 bases). V was cut by 0 bases and J by 4 bases, with 10 bases left in between. Germline lookup yields CDR1 LGHNA and CDR2 YSLEER. This CDR3 has 15 amino acids. CDR3 sequence: CASSQEWGKNQPQHF. The CDR3 DNA is TGCGCCAGCAGCCAAGAGTGGGGCAAGAATCAGCCCCAGCATTTT.

The chain is built from TRBV19 and TRBJ1-1; D is possibly TRBD1 (6 bases). The V gene's germline CDR1 is LNHDA and CDR2 SQIVND (reference sequence). The CDR3 is made up of 14 amino acids. The V end lost 3 bases, the J end lost 2 bases, and 10 bases lay between the germline ends. The CDR3: CASSIGGGNTEAFF. The CDR3 DNA follows: TGTGCCAGTAGTATCGGGGGGGGCAACACTGAAGCTTTCTTT.

This clone was observed a handful of times. The chain has TRBV6-5 and TRBJ1-2; D possibly corresponds to TRBD1 (6 bases). Germline loops: CDR1 MNHEY, CDR2 SVGAGI. Trimming removed 6 bases at V and 3 bases at J, with 17 bases between. The CDR3 covers 15 residues. The CDR3 loop is CASSRPGQGHYGYTF. In nucleotides, the CDR3 is TGTGCCAGCAGCCGACCTGGGCAGGGGCACTATGGCTACACCTTC.

The V gene is TRBV30, the J gene TRBJ1-5, with unresolved D. The CDR3 covers 13 residues. Germline assignment: CDR1 GTSNPN and CDR2 SVGIG (reference sequence). Trimming shortened V by 2 bases and J by 6 bases, and 11 bases separated the two germline ends. The CDR3 DNA follows: TGTGCCTGGAGTCTGACGGGTGGTCAGCCCCAGCATTTT. Translating gives CAWSLTGGQPQHF.

The CDR3 DNA sequence: TGTGCCAGCAGCTCCGGGGGGATGCAGTACTTC. It yields the protein CASSSGGMQYF. The chain employs TRBV7-9 and TRBJ2-5; 7 bases map to TRBD2. This CDR3 has 11 residues. Germline CDR1 and CDR2: SEHNR and FQNEAQ (reference sequence). V shed 4 bases, J shed 11 bases, and the junction held 4 bases outside the gene matches.

This clone was seen a handful of times. This rearrangement joins TRBV28 to TRBJ1-1, with D possibly matching TRBD1 (6 bases). Per germline, CDR1 MDHEN and CDR2 SYDVKM. The CDR3 has 15 residues. V was clipped by 6 bases and J by 1 base, with 15 bases between them. CDR3 loop: CASSLSLQGNTEAFF. Here the CDR3 DNA reads TGTGCCAGCAGCCTTTCGCTACAGGGGAACACTGAAGCTTTCTTT.

This clone was seen a handful of times. V and J are TRBV5-1 and TRBJ2-6; perhaps TRBD2 as D (5 bases). CDR3 length: 15 residues. In germline, CDR1 is SGHRS, CDR2 YFSETQ. Trimming removed 3 bases at V and 2 bases at J, with 9 bases between. DNA for the CDR3: TGCGCCAGCAGCTCTGGGAGTGCTGGGGCCAACGTCCTGACTTTC. Its translation: CASSSGSAGANVLTF.

This clone was observed a few times. This sequence joins TRBV19 and TRBJ2-7, with 8 bases fitting TRBD2. Looked up from germline, CDR1 is LNHDA and CDR2 is SQIVND (reference sequence). Trimming removed 4 bases from V and 2 bases from J; junction bases left unmatched: 7. CDR3 length equals 15 residues. Here the CDR3 reads CASSRGRGGTYEQYF. The CDR3 region has the DNA TGTGCCAGTAGTAGAGGCCGGGGGGGTACCTACGAGCAGTACTTC.

This chain joins TRBV6-1 and TRBJ2-5; 7 bases line up with TRBD2. Per the germline V gene, CDR1 is MNHNS and CDR2 is SASEGT. The CDR3 covers 13 residues. V dropped 8 bases and J dropped 2; count of bases not matched to a gene: 5. CDR3 sequence reads: CASGGGYQETQYF. CDR3 DNA sequence: TGTGCCAGCGGGGGGGGTTATCAAGAGACCCAGTACTTC.

The chain employs TRBV28 and TRBJ1-2; 9 positions match TRBD1. The CDR3 is 14 residues long. Germline V gene sequence: CDR1 MDHEN, CDR2 SYDVKM. Germline trimming cut 5 bases from V and 8 bases from J; bases unmatched to any gene: 9. The CDR3 nucleotides read TGTGCCAGCAGTACTCACAGGGGGCTGGGAGGCTACACCTTC. Translation: CASSTHRGLGGYTF.

This clone has a count of ten or more. J is TRBJ2-6 and V is TRBV5-1, with D possibly being TRBD1 (5 bases). The V end was cut by 1 base, the J end by 4 bases, with 9 bases between. CDR3 size: 15 residues. Germline V gene sequence: CDR1 SGHRS, CDR2 YFSETQ. CDR3 sequence (DNA): TGCGCCAGCAGCTTGCAGGGTGACGGGGCCAACGTCCTGACTTTC. Translating it yields CASSLQGDGANVLTF.

The chain has TRBV27 and TRBJ1-1; 7 bases fit TRBD1. In germline, CDR1 is MNHEY, CDR2 SMNVEV (reference sequence). The CDR3 loop spans 17 amino acids. V dropped 1 base and J dropped 4; count of bases not matched to a gene: 12. CDR3 nucleotide sequence: TGTGCCAGCAGTTTATTCCGGGACAGCCTTTTGGGCACTGAAGCTTTCTTT. Protein sequence: CASSLFRDSLLGTEAFF.

This clone was recorded a few times. The V gene is TRBV25-1, the J gene TRBJ1-1, with TRBD1 matching over 11 bases. The V and J ends lost 4 bases and 1 base, in that order; junction bases with no gene match: 5. The CDR3 loop spans 16 amino acids. CDR1 is MGHDK and CDR2 is SYGVNS in the germline V gene. The CDR3 loop is CASSAPGQGANTEAFF. CDR3 sequence (DNA): TGTGCCAGCAGTGCCCCAGGACAGGGGGCGAACACTGAAGCTTTCTTT.